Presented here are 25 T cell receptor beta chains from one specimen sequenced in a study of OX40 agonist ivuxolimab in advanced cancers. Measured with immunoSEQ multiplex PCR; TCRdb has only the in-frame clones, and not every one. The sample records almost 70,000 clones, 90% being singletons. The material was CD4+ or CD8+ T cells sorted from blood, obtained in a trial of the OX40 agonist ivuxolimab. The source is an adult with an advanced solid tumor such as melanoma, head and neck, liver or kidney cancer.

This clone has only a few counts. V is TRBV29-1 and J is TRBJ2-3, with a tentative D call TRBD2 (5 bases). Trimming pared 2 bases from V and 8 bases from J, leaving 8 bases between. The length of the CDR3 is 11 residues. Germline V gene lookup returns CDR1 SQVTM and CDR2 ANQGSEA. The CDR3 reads CSVELAGTQYF. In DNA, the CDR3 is TGCAGCGTTGAACTAGCTGGTACGCAGTATTTT.

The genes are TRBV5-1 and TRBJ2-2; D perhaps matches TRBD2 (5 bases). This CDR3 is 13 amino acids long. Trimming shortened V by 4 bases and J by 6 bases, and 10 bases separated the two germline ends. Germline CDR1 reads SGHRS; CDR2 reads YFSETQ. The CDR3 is CASSTEGAGELFF. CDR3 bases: TGCGCCAGCAGCACCGAGGGCGCCGGGGAGCTGTTTTTT.

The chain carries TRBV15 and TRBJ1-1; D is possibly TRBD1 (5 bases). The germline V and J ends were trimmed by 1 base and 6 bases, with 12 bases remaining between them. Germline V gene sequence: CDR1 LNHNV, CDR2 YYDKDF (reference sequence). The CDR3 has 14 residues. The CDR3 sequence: CATSRGGRVPEAFF. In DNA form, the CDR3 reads TGTGCCACCAGCAGAGGAGGCAGGGTCCCTGAAGCTTTCTTT.

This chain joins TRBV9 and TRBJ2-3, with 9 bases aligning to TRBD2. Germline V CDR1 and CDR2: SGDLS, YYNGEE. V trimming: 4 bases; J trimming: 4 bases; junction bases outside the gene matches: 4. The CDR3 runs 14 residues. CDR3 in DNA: TGTGCCAGCAGCTCGAGACTAGCGGCAGATACGCAGTATTTT. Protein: CASSSRLAADTQYF.

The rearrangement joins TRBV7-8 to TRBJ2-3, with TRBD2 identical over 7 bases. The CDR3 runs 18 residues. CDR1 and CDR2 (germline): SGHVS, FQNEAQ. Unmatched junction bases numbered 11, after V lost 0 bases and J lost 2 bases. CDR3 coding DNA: TGTGCCAGCAGCTTAGCCCTAGGGTACGGGAGGATCACAGATACGCAGTATTTT. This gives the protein CASSLALGYGRITDTQYF.

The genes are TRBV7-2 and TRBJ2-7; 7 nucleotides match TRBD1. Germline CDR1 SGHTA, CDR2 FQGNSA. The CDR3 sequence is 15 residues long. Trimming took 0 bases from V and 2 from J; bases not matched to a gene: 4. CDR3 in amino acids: CASSLAYRGPYEQYF. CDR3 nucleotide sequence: TGTGCCAGCAGCTTAGCGTACAGGGGCCCCTACGAGCAGTACTTC.

The CDR3 DNA reads as TGTGCCACCTCAAAGCGTACCCACAATGAGCAGTTCTTC. It codes for CATSKRTHNEQFF. The rearrangement links TRBV15 to TRBJ2-1; D remains unclear. Germline V CDR1 and CDR2: LNHNV, YYDKDF (reference sequence). The length of the CDR3 is 13 residues. Between the trimmed V and J ends, which lost 8 bases and 5 bases, there was a span of 13 bases.

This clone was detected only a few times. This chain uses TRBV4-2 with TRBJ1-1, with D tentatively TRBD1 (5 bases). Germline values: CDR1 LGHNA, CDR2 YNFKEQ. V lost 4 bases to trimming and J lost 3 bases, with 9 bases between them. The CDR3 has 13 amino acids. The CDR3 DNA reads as TGTGCCAGCAGCCTATCGGGGGACACTGAAGCTTTCTTT. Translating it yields CASSLSGDTEAFF.

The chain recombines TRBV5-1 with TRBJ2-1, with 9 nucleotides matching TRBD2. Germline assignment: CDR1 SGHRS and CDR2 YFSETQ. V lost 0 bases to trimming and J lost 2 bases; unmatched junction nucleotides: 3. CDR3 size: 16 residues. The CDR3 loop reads CASSLVAGGTYNEQFF. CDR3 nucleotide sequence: TGCGCCAGCAGCTTGGTTGCGGGAGGGACCTACAATGAGCAGTTCTTC.

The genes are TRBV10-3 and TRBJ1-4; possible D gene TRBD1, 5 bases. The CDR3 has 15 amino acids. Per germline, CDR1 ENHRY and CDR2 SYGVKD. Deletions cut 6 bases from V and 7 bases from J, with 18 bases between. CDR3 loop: CAISSSDSPSEKLFF. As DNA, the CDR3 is TGTGCCATCAGCTCTTCAGACAGCCCTAGTGAAAAACTGTTTTTT.

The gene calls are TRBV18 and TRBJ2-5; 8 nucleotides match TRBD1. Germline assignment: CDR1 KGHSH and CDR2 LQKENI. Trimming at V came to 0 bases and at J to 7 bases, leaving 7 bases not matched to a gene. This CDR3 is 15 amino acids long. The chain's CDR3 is CASSPPQGAFRTQYF. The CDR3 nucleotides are TGTGCCAGCTCACCACCCCAGGGGGCCTTTAGGACCCAGTACTTC. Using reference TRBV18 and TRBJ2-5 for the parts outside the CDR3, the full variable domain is NAGVMQNPRHLVRRRGQEARLRCSPMKGHSHVYWYRQLPEEGLKFMVYLQKENIIDESGMPKERFSAEFPKEGPSILRIQQVVRGDSAAYFCASSPPQGAFRTQYFGPGTRLLVL.

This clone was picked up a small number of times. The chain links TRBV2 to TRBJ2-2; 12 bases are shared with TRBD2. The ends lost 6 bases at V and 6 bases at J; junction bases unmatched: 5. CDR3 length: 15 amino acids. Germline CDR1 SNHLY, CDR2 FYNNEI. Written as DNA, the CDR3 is TGTGCCAGCAGGCTGACTAGCGGGAGCTCCGGGGAGCTGTTTTTT. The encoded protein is CASRLTSGSSGELFF.

CDR3 in DNA: TGTGCCAGCAGTTATCGACAAACGTCTCGTGAGCAGTACTTC. Translated, it gives CASSYRQTSREQYF. The chain carries TRBV27 and TRBJ2-7, with D unclear. Trimming stripped 4 bases from V and 7 bases from J, with 17 bases between. Germline assignment: CDR1 MNHEY and CDR2 SMNVEV (reference sequence). This CDR3 spans 14 amino acids.

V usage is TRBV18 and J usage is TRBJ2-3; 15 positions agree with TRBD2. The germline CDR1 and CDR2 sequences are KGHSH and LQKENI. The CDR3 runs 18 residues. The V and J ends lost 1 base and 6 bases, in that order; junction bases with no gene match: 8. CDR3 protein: CASSPQGTSGRISDTQYF. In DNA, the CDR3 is TGTGCCAGCTCACCACAGGGGACTAGCGGGAGGATTTCCGATACGCAGTATTTT.

The CDR3 DNA reads TGTGCCAGCAGGGTGTTAGGGGGAAGACGTCCGCACACCGGGGAGCTGTTTTTT. It encodes CASRVLGGRRPHTGELFF. V and J are TRBV27 and TRBJ2-2; weak D call: TRBD1 (6 bases). There are 18 residues in the CDR3. The germline CDR1 and CDR2 sequences are MNHEY and SMNVEV (reference sequence). Trimming pared 6 bases from V and 3 bases from J, leaving 23 bases between.

CDR3 residues: CASSLNTDTQYF. In DNA, the CDR3 is TGTGCCAGCAGTCTCAACACAGATACGCAGTATTTT. The chain is built from TRBV11-3 and TRBJ2-3; D is uncertain. The germline gives CDR1 SGHNT, CDR2 YENEEA. The V end lost 6 bases, the J end lost 2 bases, and 6 bases lay between the germline ends. The CDR3 is 12 amino acids.

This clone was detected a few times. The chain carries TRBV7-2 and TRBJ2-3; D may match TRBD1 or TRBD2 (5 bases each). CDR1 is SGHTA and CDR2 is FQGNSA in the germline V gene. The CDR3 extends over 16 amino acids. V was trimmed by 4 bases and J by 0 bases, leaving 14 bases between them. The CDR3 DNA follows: TGTGCCAGCAGCTCGCAGGGACCTCGAAGCACAGATACGCAGTATTTT. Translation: CASSSQGPRSTDTQYF.

Here the CDR3 DNA reads TGTGCCAGCAGAAGGTCGGGGGCTAATTACGAGCAGTACTTC. It translates to CASRRSGANYEQYF. The chain carries TRBV27 and TRBJ2-7; D possibly uses TRBD1 or TRBD2 (6 bases each). The CDR3 totals 14 residues. The germline V gene encodes CDR1 MNHEY and CDR2 SMNVEV (reference sequence). V was trimmed by 6 bases and J by 4 bases, leaving 16 bases between them.

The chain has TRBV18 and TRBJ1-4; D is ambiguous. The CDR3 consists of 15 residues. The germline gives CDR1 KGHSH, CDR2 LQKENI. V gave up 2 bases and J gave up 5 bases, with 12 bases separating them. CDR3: CASSPIGRRNEKLFF. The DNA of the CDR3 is TGTGCCAGCTCACCAATAGGCAGAAGAAATGAAAAACTGTTTTTT.

CDR3 region: CASSRTEETNIQYF. The CDR3 coding sequence is TGTGCCAGTAGCCGGACCGAGGAAACAAACATTCAGTACTTC. The chain is built from TRBV19 and TRBJ2-4; D remains ambiguous. Deletions cut 6 bases from V and 6 bases from J, with 15 bases between. This CDR3 has 14 amino acids. The V gene's germline CDR1 is LNHDA and CDR2 SQIVND (reference sequence).

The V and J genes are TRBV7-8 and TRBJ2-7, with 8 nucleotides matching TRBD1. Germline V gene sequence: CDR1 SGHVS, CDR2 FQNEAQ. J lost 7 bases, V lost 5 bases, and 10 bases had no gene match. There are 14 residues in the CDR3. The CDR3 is CASSRRDRMLEQYF. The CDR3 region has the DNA TGTGCCAGCAGCCGACGGGACAGGATGTTGGAGCAGTACTTC.

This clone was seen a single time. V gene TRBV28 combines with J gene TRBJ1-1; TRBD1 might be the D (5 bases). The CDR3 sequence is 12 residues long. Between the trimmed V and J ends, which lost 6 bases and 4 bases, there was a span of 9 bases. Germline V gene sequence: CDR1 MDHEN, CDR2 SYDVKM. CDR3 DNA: TGTGCCAGCAGAACAGGCCCCACTGAAGCTTTCTTT. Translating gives CASRTGPTEAFF.

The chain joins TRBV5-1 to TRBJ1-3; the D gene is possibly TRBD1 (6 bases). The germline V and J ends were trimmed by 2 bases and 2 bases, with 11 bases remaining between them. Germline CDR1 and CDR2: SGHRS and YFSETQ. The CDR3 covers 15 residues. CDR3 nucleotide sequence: TGCGCCAGCAGCTTACAGGGTTCCGCTGGAAACACCATATATTTT. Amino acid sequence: CASSLQGSAGNTIYF.

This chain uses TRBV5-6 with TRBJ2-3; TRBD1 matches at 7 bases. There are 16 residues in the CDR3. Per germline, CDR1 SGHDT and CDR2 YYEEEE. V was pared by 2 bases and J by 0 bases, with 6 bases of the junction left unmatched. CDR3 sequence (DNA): TGTGCCAGCAGCTTCTCCCAGGGGGTTAGCACAGATACGCAGTATTTT. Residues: CASSFSQGVSTDTQYF.

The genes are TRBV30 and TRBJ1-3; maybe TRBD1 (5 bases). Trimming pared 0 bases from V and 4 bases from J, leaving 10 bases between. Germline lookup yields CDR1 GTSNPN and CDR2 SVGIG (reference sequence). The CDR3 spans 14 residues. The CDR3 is CAWSVSGLGNTIYF. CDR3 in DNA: TGTGCCTGGAGTGTATCGGGGCTAGGAAACACCATATATTTT.